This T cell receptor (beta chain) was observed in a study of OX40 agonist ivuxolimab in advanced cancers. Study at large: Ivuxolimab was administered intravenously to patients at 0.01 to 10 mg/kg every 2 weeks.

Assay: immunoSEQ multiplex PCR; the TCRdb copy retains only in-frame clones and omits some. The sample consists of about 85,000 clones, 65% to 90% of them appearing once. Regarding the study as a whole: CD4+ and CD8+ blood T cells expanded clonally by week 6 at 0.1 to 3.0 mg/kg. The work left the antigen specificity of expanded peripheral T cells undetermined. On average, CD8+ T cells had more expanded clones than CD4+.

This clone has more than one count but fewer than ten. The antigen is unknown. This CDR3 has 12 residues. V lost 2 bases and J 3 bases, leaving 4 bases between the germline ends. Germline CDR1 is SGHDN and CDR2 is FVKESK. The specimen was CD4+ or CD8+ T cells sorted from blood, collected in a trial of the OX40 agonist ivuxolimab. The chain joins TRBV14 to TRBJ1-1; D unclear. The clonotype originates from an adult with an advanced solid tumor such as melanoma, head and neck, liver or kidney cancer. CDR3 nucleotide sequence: TGTGCCAGCAGCCAATCTTACACTGAAGCTTTCTTT. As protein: CASSQSYTEAFF.